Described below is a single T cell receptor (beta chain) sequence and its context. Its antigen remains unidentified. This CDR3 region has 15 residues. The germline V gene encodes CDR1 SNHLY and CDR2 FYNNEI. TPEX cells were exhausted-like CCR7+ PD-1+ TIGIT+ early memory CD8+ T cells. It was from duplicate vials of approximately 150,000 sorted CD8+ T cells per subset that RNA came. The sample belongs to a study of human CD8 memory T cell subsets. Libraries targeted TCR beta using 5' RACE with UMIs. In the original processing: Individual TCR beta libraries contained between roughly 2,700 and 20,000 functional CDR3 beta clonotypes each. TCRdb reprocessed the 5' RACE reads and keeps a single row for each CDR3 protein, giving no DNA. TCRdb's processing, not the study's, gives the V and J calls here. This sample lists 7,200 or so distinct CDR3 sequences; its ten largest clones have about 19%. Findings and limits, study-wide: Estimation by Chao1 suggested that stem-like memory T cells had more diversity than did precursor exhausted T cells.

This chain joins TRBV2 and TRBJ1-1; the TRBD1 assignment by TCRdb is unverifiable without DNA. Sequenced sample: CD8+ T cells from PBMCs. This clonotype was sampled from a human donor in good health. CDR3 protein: CASKRDSGLPTEAFF.